Here is one T cell receptor (beta chain) with its context. Germline V CDR1 and CDR2: KGHSH, LQKENI. With 3 bases clipped from V and 0 bases from J, the junction kept 5 bases outside the gene matches. This CDR3 is 17 amino acids long. The data derive from a study of blood T cell repertoires in COVID-19. Clones were sequenced by immunoSEQ multiplex PCR, and TCRdb holds only the in-frame ones, with some missing. The repertoire includes almost 50,000 clones, around 65% of them detected once, and 8.5% to 9% sits in the top ten. The origin of this receptor is a woman in her sixties or seventies with acute or convalescent COVID-19. What was sequenced was peripheral blood. The V and J genes are TRBV18 and TRBJ2-3, with TRBD2 matching 11 bases. DNA of the CDR3: TGTGCCAGCTCACCGGGGGGACTAGCGGCTAGCACAGATACGCAGTATTTT. Translating it yields CASSPGGLAASTDTQYF.